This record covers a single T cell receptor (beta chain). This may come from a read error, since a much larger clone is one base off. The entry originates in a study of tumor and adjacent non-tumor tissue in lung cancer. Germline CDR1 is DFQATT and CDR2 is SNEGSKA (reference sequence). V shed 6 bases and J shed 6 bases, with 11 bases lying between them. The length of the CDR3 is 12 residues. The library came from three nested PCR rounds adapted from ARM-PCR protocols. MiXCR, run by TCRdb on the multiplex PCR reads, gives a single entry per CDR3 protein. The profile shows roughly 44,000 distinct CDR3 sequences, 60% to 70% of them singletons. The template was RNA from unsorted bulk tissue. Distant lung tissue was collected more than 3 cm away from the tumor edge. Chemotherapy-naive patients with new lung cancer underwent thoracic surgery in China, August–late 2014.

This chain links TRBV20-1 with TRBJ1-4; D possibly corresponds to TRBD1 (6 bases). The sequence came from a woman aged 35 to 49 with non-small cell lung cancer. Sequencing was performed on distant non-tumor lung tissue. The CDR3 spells CSARGCDEKLFF. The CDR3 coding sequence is TGCAGTGCAAGGGGGTGCGATGAAAAACTGTTTTTT.